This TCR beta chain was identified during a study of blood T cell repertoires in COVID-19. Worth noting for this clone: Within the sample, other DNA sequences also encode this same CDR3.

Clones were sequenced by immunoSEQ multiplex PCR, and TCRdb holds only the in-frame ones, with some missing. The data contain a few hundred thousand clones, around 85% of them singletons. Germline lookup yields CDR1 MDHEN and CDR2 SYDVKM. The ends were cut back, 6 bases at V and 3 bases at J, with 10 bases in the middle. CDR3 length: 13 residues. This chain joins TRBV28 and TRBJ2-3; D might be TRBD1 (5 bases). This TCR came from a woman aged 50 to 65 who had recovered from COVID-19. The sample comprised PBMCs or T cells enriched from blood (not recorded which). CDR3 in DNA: TGTGCCAGCAGGAGGCAGGGAACAGATACGCAGTATTTT. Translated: CASRRQGTDTQYF.